The 16 T cell receptor beta chains below come from one sample, sequenced in a study of shared clonotypes between healthy human individuals. Using immunoSEQ multiplex PCR, the repertoire was profiled, and TCRdb retains in-frame clones only, with some absent. The table has about 2.2 million clones, just over 90% seen once; the top ten hold around 1.7%. Naive CD8 cells lacked CD45RO and underwent positive selection for CCR7, leaving out terminally differentiated effector memory CD45RA+ cells. The sample consisted of naive CD8+ T cells from PBMCs. Every receptor here comes from a man between 18 and 29 years old in good health. Some clones in this sample may be carry-over from other donors' samples.

This clone appeared a single time. This specimen includes other DNA sequences encoding the same CDR3. The V call is TRBV5-1, the J call TRBJ2-7; 8 bases fit TRBD1. V gave up 3 bases and J gave up 2 bases; unmatched junction bases: 4. Per germline, CDR1 SGHRS and CDR2 YFSETQ. This CDR3 is 14 amino acids long. The chain's CDR3 is CASSSGTGTYEQYF. The CDR3 coding sequence is TGCGCCAGCAGCTCTGGGACAGGCACCTACGAGCAGTACTTC. The full variable domain, rest sourced from reference TRBV5-1 and TRBJ2-7, is KAGVTQTPRYLIKTRGQQVTLSCSPISGHRSVSWYQQTPGQGLQFLFEYFSETQRNKGNFPGRFSGRQFSNSRSEMNVSTLELGDSALYLCASSSGTGTYEQYFGPGTRLTVT.

In DNA, the CDR3 is TGTGCCAGTAGTCTTCACAGCTATGGCTACACCTTC. Its translation is CASSLHSYGYTF. V usage is TRBV19 and J usage is TRBJ1-2; D is undetermined. The germline V gene has CDR1 LNHDA and CDR2 SQIVND (reference sequence). V dropped 5 bases and J dropped 4 bases, with 8 bases sitting between them. The CDR3 is 12 amino acids.

The rearrangement joins TRBV2 to TRBJ2-5, with 7 bases aligning to TRBD2. V shed 1 base and J 4 bases; nucleotides not matched to a gene: 6. The CDR3 loop spans 15 amino acids. The germline CDR1 and CDR2 sequences are SNHLY and FYNNEI. This CDR3 is CASSEGGGSGETQYF. CDR3 coding DNA: TGTGCCAGCAGTGAAGGCGGCGGGAGCGGAGAGACCCAGTACTTC.

The chain employs TRBV7-2 and TRBJ2-7; 8 nucleotides match TRBD1. There are 16 residues in the CDR3. Trimming at V came to 4 bases and at J to 9 bases, leaving 17 bases not matched to a gene. Germline-derived CDR1 and CDR2 are SGHTA and FQGNSA. CDR3 nucleotide sequence: TGTGCCAGCAGCTCGAACGCCCGGGACAGGTATTATCGGCAGTACTTC. Its protein is CASSSNARDRYYRQYF.

Concerning this clone: Different DNA sequences within this sample yield the same CDR3. The rearrangement joins TRBV4-1 to TRBJ2-3; TRBD2 matches at 7 bases. Germline V gives CDR1 MGHRA, CDR2 YSYEKL. CDR3 size: 15 residues. Unmatched junction bases numbered 1, after V lost 0 bases and J lost 1 base. The CDR3 DNA is TGCGCCAGCAGCCAAGAGGGGGGGGGCACAGATACGCAGTATTTT. It translates to CASSQEGGGTDTQYF.

The gene calls are TRBV5-6 and TRBJ2-7; D is uncertain. The CDR3 loop spans 13 amino acids. V lost 3 bases and J 3 bases, leaving 10 bases between the germline ends. Germline V gene sequence: CDR1 SGHDT, CDR2 YYEEEE. The CDR3 DNA reads as TGTGCCAGCAGCTGGAAGCCCTTCTACGAGCAGTACTTC. Protein: CASSWKPFYEQYF.

The chain uses TRBV30 and TRBJ2-1, with 8 positions matching TRBD2. The CDR3 has 14 residues. CDR1 is GTSNPN and CDR2 is SVGIG in the germline V gene (reference sequence). V lost 7 bases to trimming and J lost 5 bases; unmatched junction nucleotides: 10. In DNA, the CDR3 is TGTGCCTTTACACTAGCGGAAGTCGACAATGAGCAGTTCTTC. Protein: CAFTLAEVDNEQFF.

The rearrangement joins TRBV30 to TRBJ2-7; the match to TRBD2 covers 8 bases. The junction had 5 bases not matched to a gene; V was cut back by 3 bases and J by 1 base. Germline assignment: CDR1 GTSNPN and CDR2 SVGIG (reference sequence). The CDR3 sequence is 14 residues long. CDR3 sequence (DNA): TGTGCCTGGAGGGAAGCGGGAGTGTCCTACGAGCAGTACTTC. Encoded protein: CAWREAGVSYEQYF.

This chain uses TRBV21-1 with TRBJ1-2; TRBD1 was called by the table and not checked on the DNA. TRBV21-1 is reported as a pseudogene. There are 16 residues in the CDR3. In DNA, the CDR3 is TGTGCCAGCAGCAAACAGGACAGTAGGGTCGAAAATGGCTACACCTTC. This sequence encodes CASSKQDSRVENGYTF.

This clone was seen once. This chain uses TRBV11-2 with TRBJ2-1; D gene uncertain. Per germline, CDR1 SGHAT and CDR2 FQNNGV. CDR3 length equals 15 residues. V lost 7 bases, J lost 7 bases, and 20 bases lay in between. As DNA, the CDR3 is TGTGCCAGCACCGCCCATAGGGCTAGTTCAAATGAGCAGTTCTTC. This gives the protein CASTAHRASSNEQFF.

The chain joins TRBV15 to TRBJ2-6, with a possible D match to TRBD2 (5 bases). Germline-derived CDR1 and CDR2 are LNHNV and YYDKDF (reference sequence). V was clipped by 2 bases and J by 2 bases, with 10 bases between them. The CDR3 has 16 residues. The CDR3 here is CATSRRRETGANVLTF. In nucleotides, the CDR3 is TGTGCCACCAGCAGACGAAGGGAGACTGGGGCCAACGTCCTGACTTTC. The full variable domain, its missing parts supplied by reference TRBV15 and TRBJ2-6, is DAMVIQNPRYQVTQFGKPVTLSCSQTLNHNVMYWYQQKSSQAPKLLFHYYDKDFNNEADTPDNFQSRRPNTSFCFLDIRSPGLGDTAMYLCATSRRRETGANVLTFGAGSRLTVL.

The chain joins TRBV4-3 to TRBJ1-6; D remains ambiguous. Trimming took 1 base from V and 0 from J, leaving 10 bases between them. The CDR3 consists of 17 residues. From germline, CDR1 is LGHNA and CDR2 YSLEER. CDR3: CASSQVPWSSYNSPLHF. The DNA for the CDR3 is TGCGCCAGCAGCCAAGTACCGTGGAGCTCCTATAATTCACCCCTCCACTTT.

The gene calls are TRBV23-1 and TRBJ2-7; possibly TRBD1 or TRBD2 for D (5 bases each). TRBV23-1 is known as an ORF, though its function is uncertain. The V and J ends lost 6 bases and 7 bases respectively, with 16 bases between them. CDR3 length: 13 amino acids. In DNA form, the CDR3 reads TGCGCCAGCAGCTCCGGGGCCCCCGAGGAGCAGTACTTC. Protein: CASSSGAPEEQYF.

CDR3 protein: CASSRTTSAPSSYNEQFF. In DNA, the CDR3 is TGTGCCAGCAGCCGCACAACTAGCGCCCCGAGCTCCTACAATGAGCAGTTCTTC. The chain is built from TRBV11-2 and TRBJ2-1; 7 bases agree with TRBD2. CDR1 is SGHAT and CDR2 is FQNNGV in the germline V gene. The CDR3 runs 18 residues. V lost 5 bases and J lost 0; bases outside the gene matches: 13.

The chain couples TRBV27 to TRBJ2-1; 10 bases are shared with TRBD2. The CDR3 sequence is 15 residues long. The V and J ends lost 2 bases and 8 bases, in that order; junction bases with no gene match: 6. The germline V gene encodes CDR1 MNHEY and CDR2 SMNVEV (reference sequence). This CDR3 is CASSLTSGILDEQFF. CDR3 nucleotides: TGTGCCAGCAGTTTAACTAGCGGGATTCTCGATGAGCAGTTCTTC.

Points on this clone: Other DNA sequences within the sample encode an identical CDR3. The chain links TRBV18 to TRBJ2-1; D not certain. Trimming took 2 bases from V and 5 from J, leaving 4 bases between them. This CDR3 spans 12 amino acids. CDR1 is KGHSH, CDR2 LQKENI, per germline. CDR3 region: CASSPRDNEQFF. In DNA form, the CDR3 reads TGTGCCAGCTCACCAAGGGACAATGAGCAGTTCTTC.